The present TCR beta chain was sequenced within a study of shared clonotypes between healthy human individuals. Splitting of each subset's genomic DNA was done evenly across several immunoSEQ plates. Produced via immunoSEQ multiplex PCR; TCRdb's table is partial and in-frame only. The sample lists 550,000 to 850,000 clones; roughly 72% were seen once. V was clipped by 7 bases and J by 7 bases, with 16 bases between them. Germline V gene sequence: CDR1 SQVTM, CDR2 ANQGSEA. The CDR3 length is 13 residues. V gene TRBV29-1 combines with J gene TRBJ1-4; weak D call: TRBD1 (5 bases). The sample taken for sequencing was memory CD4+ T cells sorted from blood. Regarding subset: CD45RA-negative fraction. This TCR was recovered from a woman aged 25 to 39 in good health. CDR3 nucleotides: TGCAGCGCCCTGGACCCAGGGTCTGAAAAACTGTTTTTT. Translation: CSALDPGSEKLFF.